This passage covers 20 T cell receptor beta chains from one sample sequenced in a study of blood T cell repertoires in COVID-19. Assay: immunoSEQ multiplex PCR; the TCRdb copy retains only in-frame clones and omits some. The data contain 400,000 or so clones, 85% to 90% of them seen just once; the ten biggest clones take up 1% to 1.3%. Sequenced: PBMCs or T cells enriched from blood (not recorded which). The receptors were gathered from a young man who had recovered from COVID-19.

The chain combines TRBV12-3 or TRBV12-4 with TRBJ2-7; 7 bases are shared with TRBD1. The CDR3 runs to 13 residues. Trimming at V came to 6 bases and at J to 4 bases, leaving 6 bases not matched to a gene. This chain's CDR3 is CASRHGQVYEQYF. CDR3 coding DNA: TGTGCCAGCAGACACGGACAGGTTTACGAGCAGTACTTC.

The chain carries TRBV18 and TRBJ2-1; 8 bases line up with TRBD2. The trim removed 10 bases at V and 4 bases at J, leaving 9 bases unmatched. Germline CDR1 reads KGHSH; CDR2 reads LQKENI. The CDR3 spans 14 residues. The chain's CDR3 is CATEAGAEYNEQFF. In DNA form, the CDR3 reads TGTGCCACCGAAGCGGGAGCGGAATACAATGAGCAGTTCTTC.

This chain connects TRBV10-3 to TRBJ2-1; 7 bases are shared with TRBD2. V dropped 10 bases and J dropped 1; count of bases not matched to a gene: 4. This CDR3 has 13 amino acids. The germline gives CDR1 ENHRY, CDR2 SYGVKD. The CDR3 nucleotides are TGTGCCACGACGGGACTATCCTACAATGAGCAGTTCTTC. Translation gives CATTGLSYNEQFF.

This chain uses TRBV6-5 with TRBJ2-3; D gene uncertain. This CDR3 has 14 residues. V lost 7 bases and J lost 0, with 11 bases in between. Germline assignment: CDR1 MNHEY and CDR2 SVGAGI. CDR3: CASTDTGSTDTQYF. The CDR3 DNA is TGTGCCAGCACCGACACTGGTAGCACAGATACGCAGTATTTT.

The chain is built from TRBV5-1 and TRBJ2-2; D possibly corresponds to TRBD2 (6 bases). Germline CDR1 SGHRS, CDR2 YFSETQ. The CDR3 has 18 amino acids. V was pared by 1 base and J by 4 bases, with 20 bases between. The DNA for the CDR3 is TGCGCCAGCAGCTTGTTTGGTCGGGAGAAGGGTAGCACCGGGGAGCTGTTTTTT. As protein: CASSLFGREKGSTGELFF.

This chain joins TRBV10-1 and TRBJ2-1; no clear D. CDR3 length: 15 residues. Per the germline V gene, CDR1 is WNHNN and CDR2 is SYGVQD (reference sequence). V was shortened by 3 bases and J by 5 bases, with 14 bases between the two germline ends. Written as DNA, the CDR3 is TGCGCCAGCAGTGACTCCCAAAACTTGAACAATGAGCAGTTCTTC. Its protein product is CASSDSQNLNNEQFF.

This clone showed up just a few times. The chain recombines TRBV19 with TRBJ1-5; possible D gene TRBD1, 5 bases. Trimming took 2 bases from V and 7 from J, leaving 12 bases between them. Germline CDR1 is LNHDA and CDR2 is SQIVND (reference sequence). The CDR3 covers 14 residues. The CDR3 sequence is CASSISRAQQPQHF. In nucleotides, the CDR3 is TGTGCCAGTAGTATAAGCAGGGCCCAGCAGCCCCAGCATTTT. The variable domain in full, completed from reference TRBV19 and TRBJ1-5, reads DGGITQSPKYLFRKEGQNVTLSCEQNLNHDAMYWYRQDPGQGLRLIYYSQIVNDFQKGDIAEGYSVSREKKESFPLTVTSAQKNPTAFYLCASSISRAQQPQHFGDGTRLSIL.

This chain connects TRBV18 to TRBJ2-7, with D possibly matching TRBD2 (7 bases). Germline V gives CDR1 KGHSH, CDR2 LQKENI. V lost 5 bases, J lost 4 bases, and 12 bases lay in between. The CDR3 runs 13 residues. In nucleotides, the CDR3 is TGTGCCAGCTCAAGGGGAGGGGGGTACGAGCAGTACTTC. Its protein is CASSRGGGYEQYF.

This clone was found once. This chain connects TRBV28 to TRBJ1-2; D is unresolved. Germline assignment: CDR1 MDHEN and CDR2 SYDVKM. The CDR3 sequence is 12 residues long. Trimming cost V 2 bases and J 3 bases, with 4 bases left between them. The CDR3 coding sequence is TGTGCCAGCAGTTTACAATACTATGGCTACACCTTC. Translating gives CASSLQYYGYTF.

CDR3: CASSYTSGTENEKLFF. The CDR3 DNA reads as TGTGCCAGTAGCTATACATCCGGGACAGAGAATGAAAAACTGTTTTTT. The rearrangement links TRBV19 to TRBJ1-4; 7 bases are a match to TRBD1. The trim removed 6 bases at V and 5 bases at J, leaving 12 bases unmatched. The germline V gene has CDR1 LNHDA and CDR2 SQIVND (reference sequence). This CDR3 is built from 16 residues.

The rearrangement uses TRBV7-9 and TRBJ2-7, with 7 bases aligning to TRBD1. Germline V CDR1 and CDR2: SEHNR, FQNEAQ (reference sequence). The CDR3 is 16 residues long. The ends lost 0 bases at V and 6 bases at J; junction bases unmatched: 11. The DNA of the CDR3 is TGTGCCAGCAGCTTAGCTGTGACAGGGCCGTATGGCGAGCAGTACTTC. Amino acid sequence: CASSLAVTGPYGEQYF.

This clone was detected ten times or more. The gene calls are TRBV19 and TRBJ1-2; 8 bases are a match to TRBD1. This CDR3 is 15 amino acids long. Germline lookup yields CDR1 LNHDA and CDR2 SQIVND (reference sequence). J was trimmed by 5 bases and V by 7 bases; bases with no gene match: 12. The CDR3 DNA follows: TGTGCCAGTACCCCTGTCCCGGGACAGGCTTATGGCTACACCTTC. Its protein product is CASTPVPGQAYGYTF.

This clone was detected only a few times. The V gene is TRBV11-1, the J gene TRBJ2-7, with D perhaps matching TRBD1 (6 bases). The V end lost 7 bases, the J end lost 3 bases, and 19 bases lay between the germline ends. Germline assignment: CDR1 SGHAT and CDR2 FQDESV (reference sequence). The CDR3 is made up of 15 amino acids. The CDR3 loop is CASTVGGLGRYEQYF. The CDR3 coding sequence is TGTGCCAGCACCGTTGGGGGCCTGGGGCGCTACGAGCAGTACTTC. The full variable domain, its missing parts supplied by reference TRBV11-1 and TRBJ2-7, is EAEVAQSPRYKITEKSQAVAFWCDPISGHATLYWYRQILGQGPELLVQFQDESVVDDSQLPKDRFSAERLKGVDSTLKIQPAELGDSAMYLCASTVGGLGRYEQYFGPGTRLTVT.

CDR3 nucleotide sequence: TGTGCCAGCAGGCTGACAGGAGCCTACGAGCAGTACTTC. Residues: CASRLTGAYEQYF. The rearrangement joins TRBV6-5 to TRBJ2-7; maybe TRBD1 (6 bases). This CDR3 has 13 residues. The V end was cut by 6 bases, the J end by 2 bases, with 11 bases between. Germline loops: CDR1 MNHEY, CDR2 SVGAGI.

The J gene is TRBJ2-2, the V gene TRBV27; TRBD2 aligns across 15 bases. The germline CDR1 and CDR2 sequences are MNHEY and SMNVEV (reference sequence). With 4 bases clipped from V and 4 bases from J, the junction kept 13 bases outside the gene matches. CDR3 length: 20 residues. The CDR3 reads CASSYRPGTSGRRGTGELFF. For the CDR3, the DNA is TGTGCCAGCAGTTATCGCCCCGGGACTAGCGGGAGGCGGGGCACCGGGGAGCTGTTTTTT.

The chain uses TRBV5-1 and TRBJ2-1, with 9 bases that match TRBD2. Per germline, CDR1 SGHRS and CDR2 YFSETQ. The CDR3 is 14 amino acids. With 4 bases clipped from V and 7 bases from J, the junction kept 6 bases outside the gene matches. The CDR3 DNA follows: TGCGCCAGCAGCGTTTCCAGCGGGAGGAATGAGCAGTTCTTC. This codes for CASSVSSGRNEQFF.

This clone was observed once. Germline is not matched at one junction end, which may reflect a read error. The CDR3 region is CASRLTARMGF. The CDR3 DNA sequence: TGTGCCAGCAGACTTACAGCCAGGATGGGCTTC. V is TRBV12-3 or TRBV12-4 and J is TRBJ1-2; D remains unclear. The CDR3 length is 11 residues.

CDR3 loop: CASSLAGVETQYF. CDR3 DNA sequence: TGTGCCAGTAGCCTAGCAGGGGTCGAGACCCAGTACTTC. This sequence joins TRBV19 and TRBJ2-5, with a possible D match to TRBD1 (6 bases). CDR1 is LNHDA, CDR2 SQIVND, per germline (reference sequence). This CDR3 region has 13 residues. V was pared by 6 bases and J by 5 bases, with 13 bases between.

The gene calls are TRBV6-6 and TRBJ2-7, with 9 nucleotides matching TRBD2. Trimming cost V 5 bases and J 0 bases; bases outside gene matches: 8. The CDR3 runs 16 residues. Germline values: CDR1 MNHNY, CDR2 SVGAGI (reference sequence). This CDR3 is CASSPPGLAYSYEQYF. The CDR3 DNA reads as TGTGCCAGCAGTCCCCCTGGACTAGCGTACTCCTACGAGCAGTACTTC.

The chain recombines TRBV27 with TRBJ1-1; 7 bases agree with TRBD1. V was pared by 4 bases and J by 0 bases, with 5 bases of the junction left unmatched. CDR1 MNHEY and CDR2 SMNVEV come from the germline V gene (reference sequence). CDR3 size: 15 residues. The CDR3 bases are TGTGCCAGCAGTTCAGGGACAGATATGAACACTGAAGCTTTCTTT. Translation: CASSSGTDMNTEAFF.